The 32 T cell receptor beta chains in this list originate from one sample, sequenced in a study of early T cells in non-severe SARS-CoV-2 infection. TCRdb called the 5' RACE reads again in MiXCR, with one record for every CDR3 protein. The sample holds about 98,000 distinct CDR3 sequences, roughly an eighth seen once. The source material was whole blood. The receptor set was obtained from an adult who was a healthcare worker with PCR-confirmed SARS-CoV-2 infection or an uninfected control (not recorded which).

The DNA of the CDR3 is TGTGCCAGCAGCCTTTTCCAGGGGGGCACTGAAGCTTTCTTT. It encodes CASSLFQGGTEAFF. The J gene is TRBJ1-1, the V gene TRBV3-1, with 7 bases that match TRBD1. The germline V gene has CDR1 LGHDT and CDR2 YNNKEL (reference sequence). V shed 4 bases, J shed 4 bases, and the junction held 6 bases outside the gene matches. This CDR3 has 14 residues.

The rearrangement joins TRBV20-1 to TRBJ2-1, with 9 bases fitting TRBD2. With 5 bases clipped from V and 8 bases from J, the junction kept 16 bases outside the gene matches. CDR1 DFQATT and CDR2 SNEGSKA come from the germline V gene (reference sequence). CDR3 length equals 16 residues. In nucleotides, the CDR3 is TGCAGTGCTCAATCCTTACAATTAGCGGGAGTTGATGAGCAGTTCTTC. Protein: CSAQSLQLAGVDEQFF.

This clonotype was seen a few times. This sequence joins TRBV28 and TRBJ2-3, with D perhaps assigned TRBD1 or TRBD2 (5 bases each). This CDR3 region has 14 residues. Germline V lookup: CDR1 MDHEN, CDR2 SYDVKM. The V and J ends lost 5 bases and 4 bases respectively, with 13 bases between them. In nucleotides, the CDR3 is TGTGCCAGCAGTGGGACCATGTACGCAGATACGCAGTATTTT. It translates to CASSGTMYADTQYF.

This chain uses TRBV27 with TRBJ1-2; 8 bases align to TRBD1. The junction had 15 bases not matched to a gene; V was cut back by 4 bases and J by 8 bases. Germline V CDR1 and CDR2: MNHEY, SMNVEV (reference sequence). CDR3 size: 16 residues. The CDR3 DNA follows: TGTGCCAGCAGTTACGCAGGACAGGGAAGAGTGCGAGGCTACACCTTC. This gives the protein CASSYAGQGRVRGYTF.

This rearrangement joins TRBV20-1 to TRBJ2-6; tentatively, D is TRBD1 (5 bases). Germline assignment: CDR1 DFQATT and CDR2 SNEGSKA (reference sequence). With 4 bases removed from V and 0 bases from J, the gap between germline ends came to 16 bases. CDR3 length: 17 residues. The CDR3 region is CSANIQAPNSGANVLTF. DNA of the CDR3: TGCAGTGCTAACATACAGGCTCCTAACTCTGGGGCCAACGTCCTGACTTTC.

This clonotype was counted only a few times. The chain joins TRBV6-2 or TRBV6-3 to TRBJ2-1; possible D gene TRBD2, 6 bases. This CDR3 is built from 16 residues. The germline CDR1 and CDR2 sequences are MNHEY and SVGEGT. V was trimmed by 4 bases and J by 0 bases, leaving 13 bases between them. Here the CDR3 reads CASSSQLADSYNEQFF. DNA of the CDR3: TGTGCCAGCAGTTCCCAATTAGCGGACTCCTACAATGAGCAGTTCTTC.

In this sample, this clonotype turned up a few times. The chain has TRBV27 and TRBJ2-3; possibly TRBD1 for D (7 bases). The CDR3 is 12 residues long. The germline V gene encodes CDR1 MNHEY and CDR2 SMNVEV (reference sequence). Trimming took off 4 bases at V and 9 bases at J, with 11 bases between the two ends. This CDR3 reads CASSSSGGTQYF. CDR3 sequence (DNA): TGTGCCAGCAGTTCGTCAGGGGGGACGCAGTATTTT.

The rearrangement uses TRBV29-1 and TRBJ2-7; tentatively, D is TRBD2 (6 bases). The CDR3 loop spans 13 amino acids. The V end lost 4 bases, the J end lost 3 bases, and 13 bases lay between the germline ends. Looked up from germline, CDR1 is SQVTM and CDR2 is ANQGSEA. The CDR3 region has the DNA TGCAGCGTTGGCGGGACCCCCAACTACGAGCAGTACTTC. This sequence encodes CSVGGTPNYEQYF.

CDR3 loop: CASFRRQNTEAFF. CDR3 DNA: TGTGCCAGTTTCCGACGGCAGAACACTGAAGCTTTCTTT. The genes are TRBV11-3 and TRBJ1-1; D is uncertain. The germline gives CDR1 SGHNT, CDR2 YENEEA. Trimming took off 9 bases at V and 1 base at J, with 12 bases between the two ends. The CDR3 loop spans 13 amino acids.

The sample holds a few counts of this clonotype. The V and J genes are TRBV30 and TRBJ1-2; D is perhaps TRBD1 (5 bases). Germline CDR1 is GTSNPN and CDR2 is SVGIG (reference sequence). Trimming took 0 bases from V and 2 from J, leaving 7 bases between them. The CDR3 totals 13 residues. CDR3 DNA: TGTGCCTGGAGTGTTCGGGACAACTATGGCTACACCTTC. Its translation is CAWSVRDNYGYTF.

The chain carries TRBV6-6 and TRBJ2-3; the match to TRBD2 covers 8 bases. Germline V gene sequence: CDR1 MNHNY, CDR2 SVGAGI (reference sequence). The CDR3 covers 15 residues. Trimming took 2 bases from V and 3 from J; bases not matched to a gene: 4. CDR3 loop: CASSYGREETDTQYF. As DNA, the CDR3 is TGTGCCAGCAGTTACGGGCGGGAGGAGACAGATACGCAGTATTTT.

This clonotype occurred a few times. The V gene is TRBV2, the J gene TRBJ2-1; 8 nucleotides line up with TRBD1. The CDR3 is 16 residues long. Unmatched junction bases numbered 9, after V lost 7 bases and J lost 1 base. Germline CDR1 is SNHLY and CDR2 is FYNNEI. CDR3: CASNQGAIRSYNEQFF. CDR3 DNA: TGTGCCAGCAACCAGGGGGCGATTAGGTCCTACAATGAGCAGTTCTTC.

This clonotype came up many times. V usage is TRBV7-2 and J usage is TRBJ2-2; 12 bases are a match to TRBD2. The CDR3 is 18 amino acids. After removal of 7 bases from V and 1 base from J, the junction contained 10 bases not matched to a gene. Germline CDR1 is SGHTA and CDR2 is FQGNSA. CDR3 in DNA: TGTGCCAGCAACCCGAGGGGGACTAGCGGGTGGAACACCGGGGAGCTGTTTTTT. Translation gives CASNPRGTSGWNTGELFF. Looking up the rest from reference TRBV7-2 and TRBJ2-2 gives the full variable domain: GAGVSQSPSNKVTEKGKDVELRCDPISGHTALYWYRQSLGQGLEFLIYFQGNSAPDKSGLPSDRFSAERTGGSVSTLTIQRTQQEDSAVYLCASNPRGTSGWNTGELFFGEGSRLTVL.

The chain has TRBV25-1 and TRBJ2-3; D not resolved. The CDR3 is made up of 11 amino acids. Germline loops: CDR1 MGHDK, CDR2 SYGVNS. The germline V and J ends were trimmed by 6 bases and 5 bases, with 6 bases remaining between them. The CDR3 region is CASSIVDTQYF. The CDR3 nucleotides are TGTGCCAGCAGCATAGTAGATACGCAGTATTTT.

There are a few counts of this clonotype. This chain links TRBV4-1 with TRBJ1-6, with D possibly being TRBD1 (6 bases). V was pared by 6 bases and J by 8 bases, with 23 bases between. The germline gives CDR1 MGHRA, CDR2 YSYEKL. This CDR3 has 17 amino acids. The CDR3 nucleotides are TGCGCCAGCAGTCACTCTCACAGGGATTATTTCTATTCACCCCTCCACTTT. Protein product: CASSHSHRDYFYSPLHF.

The V call is TRBV14, the J call TRBJ2-7; D unclear. Germline V gene data show CDR1 as SGHDN and CDR2 as FVKESK. CDR3 length: 15 residues. V lost 4 bases, J lost 1 base, and 14 bases lay in between. The CDR3 coding sequence is TGTGCCAGCAGCCCCAGCTCCCGGACGTCCTACGAGCAGTACTTC. This sequence encodes CASSPSSRTSYEQYF.

This clonotype was picked up a small number of times. V usage is TRBV29-1 and J usage is TRBJ2-5; the D is unclear. In germline, CDR1 is SQVTM, CDR2 ANQGSEA. Deletions cut 1 base from V and 4 bases from J, with 4 bases between. This CDR3 is built from 11 residues. CDR3: CSVEARETQYF. The DNA of the CDR3 is TGCAGCGTTGAAGCTCGAGAGACCCAGTACTTC.

This clonotype was detected only a few times. The chain is built from TRBV9 and TRBJ2-3, with TRBD1 as a possible D gene (6 bases). V was clipped by 6 bases and J by 5 bases, with 13 bases between them. From germline, CDR1 is SGDLS and CDR2 YYNGEE. The CDR3 covers 13 residues. This chain's CDR3 is CASNNRDGDTQYF. In DNA, the CDR3 is TGTGCCAGCAACAACAGGGATGGAGATACGCAGTATTTT.

This clonotype came up many times. CDR3 loop: CASSLDFGGGQETQYF. The CDR3 DNA reads as TGTGCCAGCAGCTTAGATTTTGGCGGGGGCCAAGAGACCCAGTACTTC. The J gene is TRBJ2-5, the V gene TRBV11-2; TRBD2 agrees at 7 bases. From germline, CDR1 is SGHAT and CDR2 FQNNGV. Germline trimming cut 0 bases from V and 1 base from J; bases unmatched to any gene: 5. The CDR3 runs 16 residues.

This chain links TRBV5-1 with TRBJ1-1, with TRBD1 matching over 8 bases. V trimming: 3 bases; J trimming: 6 bases; junction bases outside the gene matches: 4. The length of the CDR3 is 13 residues. Germline V gives CDR1 SGHRS, CDR2 YFSETQ. The CDR3 sequence is CASSSTGVPEAFF. CDR3 DNA sequence: TGCGCCAGCAGCTCGACAGGGGTTCCTGAAGCTTTCTTT.

The chain employs TRBV6-1 and TRBJ2-7; D perhaps matches TRBD1 (6 bases). CDR1 is MNHNS, CDR2 SASEGT, per germline. The CDR3 contains 16 residues. Between the trimmed V and J ends, which lost 6 bases and 2 bases, there was a span of 20 bases. The CDR3 protein is CASRPSTGTPTYEQYF. The CDR3 DNA follows: TGTGCCAGCAGGCCCTCAACCGGGACACCTACCTACGAGCAGTACTTC.

The rearrangement links TRBV20-1 to TRBJ1-5; 7 positions match TRBD1. V lost 0 bases, J lost 5 bases, and 4 bases stayed unmatched. Per the germline V gene, CDR1 is DFQATT and CDR2 is SNEGSKA (reference sequence). This CDR3 has 14 residues. The CDR3 DNA follows: TGCAGTGCTAGAGAACAGGGGCCTTATCAGCCCCAGCATTTT. It translates to CSAREQGPYQPQHF.

The chain links TRBV29-1 to TRBJ2-1; D unresolved. CDR1 and CDR2 from the germline V gene are SQVTM and ANQGSEA. The length of the CDR3 is 12 residues. V was pared by 7 bases and J by 0 bases, with 7 bases between. The CDR3 DNA reads TGCAGCGGGGCGCCCTCCTACAATGAGCAGTTCTTC. Translating it yields CSGAPSYNEQFF.

CDR3 nucleotide sequence: TGTGCCAGCAGTTACGGACAGAATGAGCAGTTCTTC. Translation gives CASSYGQNEQFF. The genes are TRBV5-6 and TRBJ2-1, with a tentative D call TRBD1 (6 bases). The germline gives CDR1 SGHDT, CDR2 YYEEEE. There are 12 residues in the CDR3. V was shortened by 5 bases and J by 7 bases, with 10 bases between the two germline ends.

In this sample, this clonotype is medium-sized. This chain links TRBV30 with TRBJ1-1; D may be TRBD1 (5 bases). Between the trimmed V and J ends, which lost 8 bases and 0 bases, there was a span of 13 bases. This CDR3 has 13 residues. Per germline, CDR1 GTSNPN and CDR2 SVGIG (reference sequence). The DNA of the CDR3 is TGTGCCGGACACAGCGAGATGAACACTGAAGCTTTCTTT. Encoded protein: CAGHSEMNTEAFF.

In this sample, this clonotype turned up a few times. This chain uses TRBV6-5 with TRBJ1-1; perhaps TRBD1 as D (5 bases). V lost 10 bases and J 0 bases, leaving 9 bases between the germline ends. This CDR3 has 12 amino acids. Per the germline V gene, CDR1 is MNHEY and CDR2 is SVGAGI. CDR3 loop: CATGHLNTEAFF. The CDR3 nucleotides are TGTGCCACCGGACACTTGAACACTGAAGCTTTCTTT.

The genes are TRBV29-1 and TRBJ2-3, with 13 bases that match TRBD2. The junction had 18 bases not matched to a gene; V was cut back by 3 bases and J by 0 bases. The CDR3 has 21 amino acids. Germline loops: CDR1 SQVTM, CDR2 ANQGSEA. Here the CDR3 DNA reads TGCAGCGTTGACCCCTCCCTCGCGGGACTAGCGGGGCGCCCTAGCACAGATACGCAGTATTTT. It is translated as CSVDPSLAGLAGRPSTDTQYF.

This clonotype has only a few counts. The V and J genes are TRBV7-9 and TRBJ2-7, with 7 bases aligning to TRBD1. V shed 4 bases, J shed 0 bases, and the junction held 3 bases outside the gene matches. Germline V gene sequence: CDR1 SEHNR, CDR2 FQNEAQ (reference sequence). The CDR3 is 14 amino acids. CDR3 in DNA: TGTGCCAGCAGCTCACAGGGGTCCTCCTACGAGCAGTACTTC. As protein: CASSSQGSSYEQYF.

This clonotype turned up a few times. The chain recombines TRBV20-1 with TRBJ2-2; D possibly corresponds to TRBD1 (6 bases). The germline V gene has CDR1 DFQATT and CDR2 SNEGSKA (reference sequence). The CDR3 runs 18 residues. V was trimmed by 0 bases and J by 4 bases, leaving 21 bases between them. The CDR3 reads CSARDPKGYRATTGELFF. The CDR3 nucleotides are TGCAGTGCTAGAGATCCTAAAGGGTACAGGGCCACCACCGGGGAGCTGTTTTTT.

This clonotype was counted at least ten times. The rearrangement joins TRBV10-2 to TRBJ1-1; 11 positions match TRBD1. The CDR3 totals 15 residues. Germline CDR1 is WSHSY and CDR2 is SAAADI. J gave up 0 bases and V 6 bases, and 3 bases lay outside the gene matches. This CDR3 reads CASRKGQGVNTEAFF. The CDR3, as DNA: TGCGCCAGCAGAAAGGGACAGGGGGTGAACACTGAAGCTTTCTTT.

The chain carries TRBV11-3 and TRBJ2-2; TRBD1 matches at 8 bases. This CDR3 has 14 residues. The J segment lost 5 bases and the V segment lost 3 bases, leaving 2 bases of the junction unmatched. Germline CDR1 SGHNT, CDR2 YENEEA. The CDR3 nucleotides are TGTGCCAGCAGCTTCAGGGGGCGAACCGGGGAGCTGTTTTTT. It codes for CASSFRGRTGELFF.

The chain uses TRBV20-1 and TRBJ1-6; D is possibly TRBD1 (6 bases). Per the germline V gene, CDR1 is DFQATT and CDR2 is SNEGSKA (reference sequence). V shed 4 bases and J shed 5 bases, with 15 bases lying between them. The CDR3 is made up of 15 amino acids. In nucleotides, the CDR3 is TGCAGTGCTAATACAGGGCTGCTCAATAATTCACCCCTCCACTTT. This codes for CSANTGLLNNSPLHF.